The clone carrying this T cell receptor (beta chain) was recorded a few times. Germline loops: CDR1 SGHTA, CDR2 FQGNSA. J gave up 5 bases and V 2 bases, and 6 bases lay outside the gene matches. This CDR3 has 14 residues. The data are from a study of cytomegalovirus exposure and HLA in healthy donors. Clones were read by immunoSEQ multiplex PCR, and TCRdb kept only the in-frame ones, dropping some. This sample has around 250,000 clones, with nearly 90% found just once. Sequencing was done on a sample of PBMCs. This chain joins TRBV7-2 and TRBJ2-7; the match to TRBD2 covers 7 bases. This clonotype originated in a woman aged 18 to 35 in good health and CMV-seronegative. CDR3 DNA: TGTGCCAGCAGCTTAATGCAGGGAGGGCACGAGCAGTACTTC. Translated: CASSLMQGGHEQYF.